The next 25 T cell receptor beta chains were all read from a single sample in a study of blood T cell repertoires in COVID-19. Assay: immunoSEQ multiplex PCR; the TCRdb copy retains only in-frame clones and omits some. The sample lists some 180,000 clones, roughly 76% occurring once. Material: peripheral blood. Receptors originate from a woman aged 80 or over with COVID-19, enrolled during active disease.

This clone occurred once. The chain couples TRBV29-1 to TRBJ1-2, with D tentatively TRBD1 (6 bases). CDR1 and CDR2 from the germline V gene are SQVTM and ANQGSEA. This CDR3 has 12 amino acids. Trimming removed 7 bases from V and 2 bases from J, with 11 bases in between. The CDR3 nucleotides read TGCAGCGGGGTACAGGGAAACTATGGCTACACCTTC. This translates into CSGVQGNYGYTF.

This clone was seen more than once but under ten times. This chain joins TRBV7-8 and TRBJ1-2, with D tentatively TRBD1 (5 bases). With 5 bases removed from V and 6 bases from J, the gap between germline ends came to 16 bases. This CDR3 region has 14 residues. From germline, CDR1 is SGHVS and CDR2 FQNEAQ. The chain's CDR3 is CASSPMGRQDGYTF. The CDR3 region has the DNA TGTGCCAGCAGCCCCATGGGGCGCCAAGATGGCTACACCTTC.

The chain joins TRBV5-1 to TRBJ2-1, with 12 bases lining up with TRBD2. The CDR3 totals 15 residues. V was clipped by 4 bases and J by 6 bases; unmatched bases: 5. Germline assignment: CDR1 SGHRS and CDR2 YFSETQ. The DNA of the CDR3 is TGCGCCAGCAGCACGACTAGCGGGAGTTTCAATGAGCAGTTCTTC. Protein product: CASSTTSGSFNEQFF.

CDR3 residues: CASSLGTGLYNSPLHF. The CDR3 region has the DNA TGTGCCAGCAGCTTAGGGACAGGGCTCTATAATTCACCCCTCCACTTT. The chain joins TRBV7-3 to TRBJ1-6; 9 nucleotides agree with TRBD1. The CDR3 is made up of 16 amino acids. Trimming cost V 2 bases and J 3 bases; bases outside gene matches: 2. The germline V gene has CDR1 SGHTA and CDR2 FQGTGA.

This chain uses TRBV7-8 with TRBJ2-3; D remains unclear. This CDR3 spans 15 amino acids. V shed 2 bases and J shed 0 bases, with 9 bases lying between them. Germline V gene lookup returns CDR1 SGHVS and CDR2 FQNEAQ. For the CDR3, the DNA is TGTGCCAGCAGCTTAAAGTCTAGAAGCACAGATACGCAGTATTTT. Its protein is CASSLKSRSTDTQYF.

The chain couples TRBV5-8 to TRBJ2-7; the match to TRBD2 covers 9 bases. The CDR3 length is 20 residues. The germline V gene encodes CDR1 SGHTS and CDR2 YDEGEE. The trim removed 4 bases at V and 5 bases at J, leaving 25 bases unmatched. CDR3 nucleotide sequence: TGTGCCAGCAGCCCTCGACTGGAGACTAGCGGACTCTCGCTTCGGGACGAGCAGTACTTC. It codes for CASSPRLETSGLSLRDEQYF.

The chain recombines TRBV6-1 with TRBJ2-7; 9 bases align to TRBD1. V gave up 4 bases and J gave up 1 base; unmatched junction bases: 8. Germline CDR1 is MNHNS and CDR2 is SASEGT. The CDR3 consists of 16 residues. The CDR3 spells CASSGLNRGQSYEQYF. The CDR3 DNA reads as TGTGCCAGCAGTGGTCTCAACAGGGGGCAGTCCTACGAGCAGTACTTC.

The DNA for the CDR3 is TGTGCCAGCAGTGTGGACAGGGGGCTCAACACTGAAGCTTTCTTT. It translates to CASSVDRGLNTEAFF. The gene calls are TRBV2 and TRBJ1-1, with TRBD1 matching 11 bases. CDR1 and CDR2 from the germline V gene are SNHLY and FYNNEI. The V and J ends lost 4 bases and 2 bases, in that order; junction bases with no gene match: 3. The CDR3 is 15 amino acids.

This clone was detected only once. The chain employs TRBV6-5 and TRBJ1-3; TRBD1 matches at 8 bases. After removal of 6 bases from V and 1 base from J, the junction contained 5 bases not matched to a gene. The CDR3 sequence is 15 residues long. In germline, CDR1 is MNHEY, CDR2 SVGAGI. CDR3 sequence: CASSRTGGSGNTIYF. CDR3 bases: TGTGCCAGCAGCCGTACAGGGGGATCTGGAAACACCATATATTTT.

V and J are TRBV2 and TRBJ2-1, with 10 nucleotides matching TRBD2. The germline V gene has CDR1 SNHLY and CDR2 FYNNEI. Trimming removed 2 bases from V and 6 bases from J; junction bases left unmatched: 7. The CDR3 consists of 16 residues. The CDR3 is CASSELQRGGLNEQFF. As DNA, the CDR3 is TGTGCCAGCAGTGAACTCCAGCGGGGGGGCCTCAATGAGCAGTTCTTC. Drawing the rest from reference TRBV2 and TRBJ2-1, the complete variable domain is EPEVTQTPSHQVTQMGQEVILRCVPISNHLYFYWYRQILGQKVEFLVSFYNNEISEKSEIFDDQFSVERPDGSNFTLKIRSTKLEDSAMYFCASSELQRGGLNEQFFGPGTRLTVL.

The rearrangement joins TRBV10-3 to TRBJ2-1, with D maybe TRBD2 (6 bases). This CDR3 is 12 amino acids long. Trimming took 6 bases from V and 7 from J, leaving 10 bases between them. Germline loops: CDR1 ENHRY, CDR2 SYGVKD. DNA for the CDR3: TGTGCCATCAGGGGGACTCCTAATGAGCAGTTCTTC. Residues: CAIRGTPNEQFF.

The V call is TRBV4-2, the J call TRBJ2-1, with TRBD2 matching 16 bases. Germline trimming cut 1 base from V and 10 bases from J; bases unmatched to any gene: 16. CDR1 is LGHNA, CDR2 YNFKEQ, per germline. CDR3 length: 20 residues. The CDR3 region is CASSQVTGTSGRVPLGEQFF. CDR3 in DNA: TGTGCCAGCAGCCAAGTAACCGGGACTAGCGGGAGGGTCCCCCTTGGAGAGCAGTTCTTC.

The rearrangement uses TRBV28 and TRBJ2-7, with no clear D. This CDR3 has 15 residues. V was clipped by 6 bases and J by 0 bases, with 15 bases between them. Germline CDR1 is MDHEN and CDR2 is SYDVKM. CDR3 amino acids: CASSPRLHSSYEQYF. The CDR3 nucleotides are TGTGCCAGCAGCCCTCGACTCCACTCCTCCTACGAGCAGTACTTC. The full variable domain, rest sourced from reference TRBV28 and TRBJ2-7, is DVKVTQSSRYLVKRTGEKVFLECVQDMDHENMFWYRQDPGLGLRLIYFSYDVKMKEKGDIPEGYSVSREKKERFSLILESASTNQTSMYLCASSPRLHSSYEQYFGPGTRLTVT.

The chain links TRBV7-6 to TRBJ2-5; D may be TRBD2 (5 bases). The CDR3 sequence is 15 residues long. V was clipped by 1 base and J by 5 bases, with 14 bases between them. Germline V gene data show CDR1 as SGHVS and CDR2 as FNYEAQ. CDR3 in amino acids: CASSLVPLAVETQYF. In DNA, the CDR3 is TGTGCCAGCAGCTTAGTTCCCCTAGCCGTCGAGACCCAGTACTTC.

V and J are TRBV7-8 and TRBJ2-2, with 7 bases identical to TRBD2. The germline CDR1 and CDR2 sequences are SGHVS and FQNEAQ. The CDR3 length is 16 residues. The ends lost 4 bases at V and 6 bases at J; junction bases unmatched: 11. The CDR3 reads CASSSAREGLAGELFF. The CDR3, as DNA: TGTGCCAGCAGCTCCGCGAGGGAGGGCCTCGCCGGGGAGCTGTTTTTT.

The chain joins TRBV19 to TRBJ2-5; D call uncertain. V was cut by 6 bases and J by 1 base, with 12 bases left in between. Germline values: CDR1 LNHDA, CDR2 SQIVND (reference sequence). There are 14 residues in the CDR3. This CDR3 reads CASSFDTSQETQYF. DNA of the CDR3: TGTGCCAGTAGCTTCGACACGTCCCAAGAGACCCAGTACTTC.

The CDR3 protein is CAISESVGASTDTQYF. DNA for the CDR3: TGTGCCATCAGTGAGTCGGTGGGCGCTAGCACAGATACGCAGTATTTT. The chain uses TRBV10-3 and TRBJ2-3; D gene unclear. V was shortened by 0 bases and J by 0 bases, with 10 bases between the two germline ends. Germline CDR1 and CDR2: ENHRY and SYGVKD. This CDR3 spans 16 amino acids.

In DNA, the CDR3 is TGTGCCAGGACAGGGTACACCGGGGAGCTGTTTTTT. It codes for CARTGYTGELFF. The chain carries TRBV2 and TRBJ2-2; 7 bases map to TRBD1. From germline, CDR1 is SNHLY and CDR2 FYNNEI. The CDR3 runs 12 residues. Trimming removed 9 bases from V and 3 bases from J; junction bases left unmatched: 1.

This chain uses TRBV7-2 with TRBJ1-1; 9 bases line up with TRBD1. CDR3 length: 13 residues. V shed 4 bases, J shed 6 bases, and the junction held 3 bases outside the gene matches. The germline CDR1 and CDR2 sequences are SGHTA and FQGNSA. CDR3 DNA: TGTGCCAGCAGCTCACAGGGGGCCTCTGAAGCTTTCTTT. As protein: CASSSQGASEAFF.

This clone was detected many times. The J gene is TRBJ2-1, the V gene TRBV27, with 15 bases fitting TRBD2. Germline CDR1 is MNHEY and CDR2 is SMNVEV (reference sequence). The length of the CDR3 is 17 residues. V lost 7 bases and J lost 2; bases outside the gene matches: 6. The CDR3 nucleotides are TGTGCCAGCACCACCCGGACTAGCGGGAGGGCCTACAATGAGCAGTTCTTC. Translation gives CASTTRTSGRAYNEQFF.

The chain uses TRBV5-1 and TRBJ2-1; possibly TRBD2 for D (6 bases). CDR3 size: 15 residues. Trimming stripped 4 bases from V and 4 bases from J, with 15 bases between. The germline CDR1 and CDR2 sequences are SGHRS and YFSETQ. In DNA form, the CDR3 reads TGCGCCAGCAGCCCGACCGGGACTGGTTACAATGAGCAGTTCTTC. It codes for CASSPTGTGYNEQFF.

The V and J genes are TRBV7-9 and TRBJ2-7, with TRBD2 matching over 8 bases. CDR3 length equals 14 residues. Germline CDR1 reads SEHNR; CDR2 reads FQNEAQ (reference sequence). The J segment lost 1 base and the V segment lost 5 bases, leaving 4 bases of the junction unmatched. CDR3 nucleotides: TGTGCCAGCAGCCCTACTAGCGGTTCCTACGAGCAGTACTTC. Protein sequence: CASSPTSGSYEQYF.

V usage is TRBV7-9 and J usage is TRBJ1-2; TRBD1 is a possible D gene (6 bases). The ends were cut back, 2 bases at V and 4 bases at J, with 11 bases in the middle. Germline assignment: CDR1 SEHNR and CDR2 FQNEAQ (reference sequence). The CDR3 loop spans 14 amino acids. The CDR3 DNA sequence: TGTGCCAGCAGCTTAAGTTCCAGGGGCTATGGCTACACCTTC. Protein: CASSLSSRGYGYTF.

The gene calls are TRBV7-2 and TRBJ1-1, with D perhaps matching TRBD1 (5 bases). Trimming took off 5 bases at V and 11 bases at J, with 15 bases between the two ends. CDR3 length: 12 amino acids. Germline lookup yields CDR1 SGHTA and CDR2 FQGNSA. The CDR3 reads CASSPGRRGAFF. The CDR3 DNA is TGTGCCAGCAGCCCCGGGCGGCGGGGGGCTTTCTTT.

About this clone: This specimen includes other DNA sequences encoding the same CDR3. J is TRBJ1-2 and V is TRBV5-1; D gene uncertain. The ends were cut back, 2 bases at V and 2 bases at J, with 7 bases in the middle. Per germline, CDR1 SGHRS and CDR2 YFSETQ. The CDR3 is 13 amino acids. As DNA, the CDR3 is TGCGCCAGCAGCTTCGGAGCGAACTATGGCTACACCTTC. This gives the protein CASSFGANYGYTF.